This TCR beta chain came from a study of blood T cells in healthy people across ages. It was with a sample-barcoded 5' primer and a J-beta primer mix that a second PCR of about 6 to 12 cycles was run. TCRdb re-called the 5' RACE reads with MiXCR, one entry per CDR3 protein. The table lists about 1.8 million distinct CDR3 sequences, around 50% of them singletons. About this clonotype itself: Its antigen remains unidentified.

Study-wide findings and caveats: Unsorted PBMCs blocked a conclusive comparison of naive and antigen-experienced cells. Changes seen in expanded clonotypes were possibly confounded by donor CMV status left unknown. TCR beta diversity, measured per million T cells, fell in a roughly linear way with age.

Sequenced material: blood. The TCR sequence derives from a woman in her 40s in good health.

The DNA for the CDR3 is TGCGCCAGCAGCCAAGATCTTTGGGGGCAAGAGACCCAGTACTTC. Translated, it gives CASSQDLWGQETQYF. This chain uses TRBV4-1 with TRBJ2-5; D may match TRBD1 or TRBD2 (5 bases each). Germline V gene data show CDR1 as MGHRA and CDR2 as YSYEKL. V gave up 0 bases and J gave up 2 bases, with 10 bases separating them. The CDR3 extends over 15 amino acids.